The clone carrying this T cell receptor beta chain was counted only a few times. Its antigen is unidentified. These data belong to a study of T-cell memory formation after mild COVID-19. The study, taken as a whole, reports: Some clones that responded turned up in pre-infection memory, which suggests that cross-reactive memory joined in. For second-wave clones that peaked at day 37, SARS-CoV-2 specificity went unverified. CD4+ contracting clones were found mainly in CM and EM, and CD8+ ones in EMRA.

V was shortened by 4 bases and J by 8 bases, with 20 bases between the two germline ends. Germline V lookup: CDR1 DFQATT, CDR2 SNEGSKA (reference sequence). This CDR3 is 14 amino acids long. In TCRdb, the 5' RACE reads were re-called with MiXCR into one record per CDR3 protein. The data hold 180,000 or so distinct CDR3 sequences, with around 15% observed a single time. This receptor was obtained from an adult woman who had mild COVID-19 (a few samples of this study predate the infection). Cell type and time point are not known. Sequencing input: PBMCs or a T cell subset sorted from them (not recorded which). The V call is TRBV20-1, the J call TRBJ1-2; D might be TRBD1 (5 bases). The CDR3 DNA reads as TGCAGTGCTACCTGGGGCGTGGGGCCCGTAGGCTACACCTTC. Amino acid sequence: CSATWGVGPVGYTF.